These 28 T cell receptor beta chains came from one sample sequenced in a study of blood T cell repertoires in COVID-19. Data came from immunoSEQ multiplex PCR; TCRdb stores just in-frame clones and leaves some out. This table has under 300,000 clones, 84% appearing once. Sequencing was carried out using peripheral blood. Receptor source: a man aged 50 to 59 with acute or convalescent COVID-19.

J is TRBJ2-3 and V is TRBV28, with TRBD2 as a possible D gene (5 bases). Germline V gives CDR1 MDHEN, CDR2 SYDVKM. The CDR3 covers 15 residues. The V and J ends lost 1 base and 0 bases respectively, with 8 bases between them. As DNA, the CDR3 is TGTGCCAGCAGTTTATCTTGGACTAGCACAGATACGCAGTATTTT. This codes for CASSLSWTSTDTQYF.

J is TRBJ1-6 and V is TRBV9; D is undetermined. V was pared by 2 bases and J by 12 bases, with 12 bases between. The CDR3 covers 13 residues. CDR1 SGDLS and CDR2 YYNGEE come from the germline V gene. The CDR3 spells CASSVSDPGPLHF. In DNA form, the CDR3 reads TGTGCCAGCAGCGTTTCAGACCCGGGACCCCTCCACTTT.

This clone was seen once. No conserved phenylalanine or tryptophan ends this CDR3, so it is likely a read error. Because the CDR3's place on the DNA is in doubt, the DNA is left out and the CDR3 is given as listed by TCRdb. CDR3 sequence reads: CASSQEPGTGGSY. The chain links TRBV3-1 (or the pseudogene TRBV3-2) to TRBJ2-7; the DNA was not used to check the table's D call, TRBD1. Germline assignment: CDR1 LGHDT and CDR2 YNNKEL (reference sequence). The CDR3 is 13 residues long, counting both termini.

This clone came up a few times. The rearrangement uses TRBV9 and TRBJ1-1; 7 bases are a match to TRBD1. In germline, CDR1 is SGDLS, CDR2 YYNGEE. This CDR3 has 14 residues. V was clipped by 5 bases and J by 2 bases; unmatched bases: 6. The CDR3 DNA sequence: TGTGCCAGCAGTGCTGGGACAGAAAACACTGAAGCTTTCTTT. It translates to CASSAGTENTEAFF.

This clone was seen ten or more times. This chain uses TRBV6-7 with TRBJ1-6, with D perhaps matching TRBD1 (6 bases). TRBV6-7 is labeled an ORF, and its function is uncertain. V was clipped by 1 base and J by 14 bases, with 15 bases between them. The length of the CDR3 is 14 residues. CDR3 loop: CASSYLGQGMALHF. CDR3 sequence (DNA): TGTGCCAGCAGTTACTTAGGGCAGGGGATGGCCCTCCACTTT.

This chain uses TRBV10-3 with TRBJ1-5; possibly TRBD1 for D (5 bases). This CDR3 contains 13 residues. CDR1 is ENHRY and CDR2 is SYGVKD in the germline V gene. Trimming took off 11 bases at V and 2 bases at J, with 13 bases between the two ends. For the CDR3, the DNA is TGTGCCCCTGGTGTCAGGGGCAATCAGCCCCAGCATTTT. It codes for CAPGVRGNQPQHF.

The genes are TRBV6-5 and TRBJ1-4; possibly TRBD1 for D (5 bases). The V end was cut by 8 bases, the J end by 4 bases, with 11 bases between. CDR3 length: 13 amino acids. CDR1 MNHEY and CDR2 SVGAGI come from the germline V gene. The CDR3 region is CASCKQVNEKLFF. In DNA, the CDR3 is TGTGCCAGCTGCAAACAGGTTAATGAAAAACTGTTTTTT.

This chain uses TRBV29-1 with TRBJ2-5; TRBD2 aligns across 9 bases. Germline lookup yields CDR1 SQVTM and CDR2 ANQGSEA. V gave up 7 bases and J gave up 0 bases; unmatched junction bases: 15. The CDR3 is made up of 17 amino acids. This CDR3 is CSAEGRAGGQYQETQYF. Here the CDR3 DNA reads TGCAGCGCCGAGGGAAGAGCGGGGGGACAGTACCAAGAGACCCAGTACTTC.

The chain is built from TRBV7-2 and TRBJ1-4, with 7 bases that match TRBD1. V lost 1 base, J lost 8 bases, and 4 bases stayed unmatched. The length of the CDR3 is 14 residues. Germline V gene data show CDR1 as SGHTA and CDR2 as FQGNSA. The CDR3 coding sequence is TGTGCCAGCAGCTTAGGACAGGGAGTCGAAAAACTGTTTTTT. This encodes CASSLGQGVEKLFF.

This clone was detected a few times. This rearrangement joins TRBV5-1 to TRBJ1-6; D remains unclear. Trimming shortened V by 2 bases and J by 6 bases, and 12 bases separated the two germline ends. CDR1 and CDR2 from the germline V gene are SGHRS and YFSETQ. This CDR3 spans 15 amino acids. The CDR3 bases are TGCGCCAGCAGCTTACGGAGTCCGTTTAATTCACCCCTCCACTTT. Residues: CASSLRSPFNSPLHF.

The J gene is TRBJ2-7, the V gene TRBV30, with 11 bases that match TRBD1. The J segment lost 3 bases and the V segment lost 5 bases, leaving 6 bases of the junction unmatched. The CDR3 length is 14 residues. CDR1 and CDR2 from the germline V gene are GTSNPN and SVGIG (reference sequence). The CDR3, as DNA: TGTGCCTGGCGCGCGGGACAGGGGGTCTACGAGCAGTACTTC. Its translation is CAWRAGQGVYEQYF. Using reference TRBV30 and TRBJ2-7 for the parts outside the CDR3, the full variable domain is SQTIHQWPATLVQPVGSPLSLECTVEGTSNPNLYWYRQAAGRGLQLLFYSVGIGQISSEVPQNLSASRPQDRQFILSSKKLLLSDSGFYLCAWRAGQGVYEQYFGPGTRLTVT.

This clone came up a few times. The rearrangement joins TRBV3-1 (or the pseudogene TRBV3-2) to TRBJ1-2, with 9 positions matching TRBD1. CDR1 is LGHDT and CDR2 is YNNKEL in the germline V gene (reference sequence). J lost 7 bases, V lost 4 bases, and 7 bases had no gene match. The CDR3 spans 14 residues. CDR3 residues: CASSLRDREGGYTF. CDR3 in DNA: TGTGCCAGCAGCCTCCGGGACAGGGAGGGTGGCTACACCTTC.

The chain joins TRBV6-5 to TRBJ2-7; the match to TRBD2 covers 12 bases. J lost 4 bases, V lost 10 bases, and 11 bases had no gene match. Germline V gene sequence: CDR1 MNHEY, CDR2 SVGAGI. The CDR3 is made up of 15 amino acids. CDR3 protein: CATCLTSGSGYEQYF. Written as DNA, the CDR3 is TGTGCCACCTGCTTGACTAGCGGGAGTGGGTACGAGCAGTACTTC.

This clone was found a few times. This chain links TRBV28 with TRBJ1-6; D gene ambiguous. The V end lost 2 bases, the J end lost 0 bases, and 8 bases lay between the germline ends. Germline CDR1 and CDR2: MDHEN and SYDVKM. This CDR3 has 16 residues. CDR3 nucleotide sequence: TGTGCCAGCAGTTTAGTCCCCAGCTCCTATAATTCACCCCTCCACTTT. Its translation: CASSLVPSSYNSPLHF.

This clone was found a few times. CDR3 DNA: TGTGCCAGCAGCTCCGACAGGGGGAGCGACGAGCAGTACTTC. It codes for CASSSDRGSDEQYF. The chain uses TRBV7-9 and TRBJ2-7, with 9 bases that match TRBD1. The CDR3 runs to 14 residues. V was clipped by 4 bases and J by 5 bases; unmatched bases: 6. Germline lookup yields CDR1 SEHNR and CDR2 FQNEAQ (reference sequence). The full variable domain, rest sourced from reference TRBV7-9 and TRBJ2-7, is DTGVSQNPRHKITKRGQNVTFRCDPISEHNRLYWYRQTLGQGPEFLTYFQNEAQLEKSRLLSDRFSAERPKGSFSTLEIQRTEQGDSAMYLCASSSDRGSDEQYFGPGTRLTVT.

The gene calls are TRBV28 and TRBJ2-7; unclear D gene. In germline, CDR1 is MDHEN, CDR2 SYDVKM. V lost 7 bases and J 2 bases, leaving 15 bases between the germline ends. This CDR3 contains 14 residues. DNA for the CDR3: TGTGCCAGCACGACCGCCCAGGTAACCTACGAGCAGTACTTC. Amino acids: CASTTAQVTYEQYF.

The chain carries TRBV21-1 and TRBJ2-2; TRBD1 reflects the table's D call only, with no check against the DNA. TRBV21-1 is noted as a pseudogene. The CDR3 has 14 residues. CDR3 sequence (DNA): TGTGCCACCAGGACAGGAAGGGTTGCCGGGGAGCTGTTTTTT. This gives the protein CATRTGRVAGELFF.

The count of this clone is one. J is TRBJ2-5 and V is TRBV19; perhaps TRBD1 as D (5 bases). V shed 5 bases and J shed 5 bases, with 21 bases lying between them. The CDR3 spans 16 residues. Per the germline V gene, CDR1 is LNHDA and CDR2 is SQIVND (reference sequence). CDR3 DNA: TGTGCCAGTAGTGCCAGACCCAACTCTAAGGGGGAGACCCAGTACTTC. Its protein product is CASSARPNSKGETQYF.

The DNA for the CDR3 is TGTGCCAGCAGCCCCGGGACCTACGAGCAGTACTTC. Translating gives CASSPGTYEQYF. The V and J genes are TRBV13 and TRBJ2-7; tentative D call: TRBD2 (5 bases). V was clipped by 5 bases and J by 2 bases, with 7 bases between them. CDR3 size: 12 residues. Germline V gene data show CDR1 as PRHDT and CDR2 as FYEKMQ (reference sequence).

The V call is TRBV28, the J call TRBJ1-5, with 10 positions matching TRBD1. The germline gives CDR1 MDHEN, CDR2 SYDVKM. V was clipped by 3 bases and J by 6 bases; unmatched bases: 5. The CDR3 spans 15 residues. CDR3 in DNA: TGTGCCAGCAGTTTCGGGACAGGGGTAGGTCAGCCCCAGCATTTT. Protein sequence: CASSFGTGVGQPQHF.

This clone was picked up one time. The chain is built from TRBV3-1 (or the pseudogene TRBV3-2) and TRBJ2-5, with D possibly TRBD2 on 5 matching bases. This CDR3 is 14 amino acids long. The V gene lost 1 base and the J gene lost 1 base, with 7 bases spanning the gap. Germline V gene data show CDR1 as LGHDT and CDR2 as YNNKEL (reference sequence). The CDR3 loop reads CASSQGSGQETQYF. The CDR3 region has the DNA TGTGCCAGCAGCCAAGGCAGCGGCCAAGAGACCCAGTACTTC.

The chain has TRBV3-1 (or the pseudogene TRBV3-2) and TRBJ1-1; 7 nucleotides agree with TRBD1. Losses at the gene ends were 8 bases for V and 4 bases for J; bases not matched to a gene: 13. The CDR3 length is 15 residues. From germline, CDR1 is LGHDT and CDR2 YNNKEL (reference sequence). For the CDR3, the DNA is TGTGCCAGCCGAAAAACGACAGGGCGGGTCACTGAAGCTTTCTTT. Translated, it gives CASRKTTGRVTEAFF.

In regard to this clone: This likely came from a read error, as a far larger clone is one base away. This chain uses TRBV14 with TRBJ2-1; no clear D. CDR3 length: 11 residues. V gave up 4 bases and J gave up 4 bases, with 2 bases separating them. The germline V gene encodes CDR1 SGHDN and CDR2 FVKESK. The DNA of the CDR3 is TGTGCCAGCAGCCTATACAATGAGCAGTTCTTC. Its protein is CASSLYNEQFF.

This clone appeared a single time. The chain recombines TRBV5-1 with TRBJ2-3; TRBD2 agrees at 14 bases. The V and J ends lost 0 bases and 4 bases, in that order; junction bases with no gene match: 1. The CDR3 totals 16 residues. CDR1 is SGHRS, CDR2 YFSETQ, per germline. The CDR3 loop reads CASSLGTSGGPDTQYF. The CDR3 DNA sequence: TGCGCCAGCAGCTTGGGGACTAGCGGGGGGCCAGATACGCAGTATTTT.

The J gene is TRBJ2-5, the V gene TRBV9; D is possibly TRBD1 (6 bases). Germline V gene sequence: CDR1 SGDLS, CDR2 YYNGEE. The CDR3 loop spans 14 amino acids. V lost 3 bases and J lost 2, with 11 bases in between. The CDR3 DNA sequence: TGTGCCAGCAGCGAGGGACACCTACAAGAGACCCAGTACTTC. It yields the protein CASSEGHLQETQYF.

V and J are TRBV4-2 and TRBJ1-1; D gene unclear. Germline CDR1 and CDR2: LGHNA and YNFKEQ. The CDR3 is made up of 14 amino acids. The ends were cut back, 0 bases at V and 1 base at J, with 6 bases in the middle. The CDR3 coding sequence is TGTGCCAGCAGCCAAGACCCCGGGAACACTGAAGCTTTCTTT. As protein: CASSQDPGNTEAFF.

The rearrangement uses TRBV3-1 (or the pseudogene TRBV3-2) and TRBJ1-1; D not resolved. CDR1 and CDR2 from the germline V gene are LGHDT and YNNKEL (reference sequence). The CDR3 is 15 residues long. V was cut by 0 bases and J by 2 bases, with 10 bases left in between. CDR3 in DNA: TGTGCCAGCAGCCAAGATAATCAGATAAACACTGAAGCTTTCTTT. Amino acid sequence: CASSQDNQINTEAFF.

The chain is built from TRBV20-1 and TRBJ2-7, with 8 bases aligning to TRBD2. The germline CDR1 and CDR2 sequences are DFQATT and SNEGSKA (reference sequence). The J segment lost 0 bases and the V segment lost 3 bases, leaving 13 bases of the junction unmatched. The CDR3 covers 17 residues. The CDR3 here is CSASSGESRGLSYEQYF. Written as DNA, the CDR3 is TGCAGTGCTAGTAGCGGGGAGTCGCGGGGGCTCTCCTACGAGCAGTACTTC.